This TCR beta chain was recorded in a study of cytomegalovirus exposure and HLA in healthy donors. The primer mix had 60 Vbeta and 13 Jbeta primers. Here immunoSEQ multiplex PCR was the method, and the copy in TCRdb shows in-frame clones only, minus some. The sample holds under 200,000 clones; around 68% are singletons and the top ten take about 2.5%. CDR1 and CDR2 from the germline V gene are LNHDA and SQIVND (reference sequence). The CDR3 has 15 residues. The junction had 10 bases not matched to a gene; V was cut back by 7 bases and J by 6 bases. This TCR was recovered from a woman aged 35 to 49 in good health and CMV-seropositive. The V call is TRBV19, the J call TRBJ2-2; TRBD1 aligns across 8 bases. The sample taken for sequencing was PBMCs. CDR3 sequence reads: CASTQDRAVAGELFF. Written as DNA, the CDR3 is TGTGCCAGTACCCAGGACAGGGCGGTCGCCGGGGAGCTGTTTTTT.